This T cell receptor beta chain was captured by sequencing in a study of cytomegalovirus exposure and HLA in healthy donors (dated by TCRdb to between 2016 and 2019). About the full investigation: According to an earlier analysis of 587 of the donors, about 180 million T cells yielded over 100 million unique TCR beta sequences and more than 250 Gb of sequence data. Roughly 300 gigabases of sequencing data and 75 million to 85 million unique TCR sequences made up an early release that covered around 640 HLA-typed donors. The genetic ancestry cluster associated with self-reported Caucasian donors included around four fifths of the 398 genotyped donors. The study aimed to test whether cataloging public T cell receptors could reveal signatures of past pathogen exposure. The study profiled the T cell repertoires of hundreds of subjects by immunosequencing and related them to cytomegalovirus serostatus. Along with the approximately 620-subject first cohort, a separate validation cohort of over 90 different subjects was used. The study combined high-throughput TCR immunosequencing, statistical association of individual TCRs with disease status, and machine learning to predict cytomegalovirus infection status. A later analysis re-analyzed previously published TCR beta repertoires from 660 or so donors and added high-resolution HLA genotyping to study TCR occurrence patterns. Rather than drawing on any new phenotypic data, the later analysis identified candidate immune exposures from TCR beta sequences and the way those sequences occurred across donors. In an earlier analysis of 587 of the donors, high-throughput TCR beta sequencing was used to judge whether each TCR beta V gene segment behaved as functional or pseudogenic. Donor age, sex, ethnicity and CMV serostatus were compiled alongside the repertoire data. A later genetic analysis used genome-wide SNP genotypes for about 65% of the 666 donors, treating that subset as a discovery cohort. All discovery cohort repertoires had been generated on a single sequencing platform. HLA typing covered class I and class II loci at four-digit resolution. The number of donors typed differed by locus, with about 629-640 for A, B, C, DRB1 and DQB1, about 500 for DQA1, approximately 580 for DPA1, and 472 for DPB1. A few DR-DQ haplotypes were handled as single units for association and clustering because linkage in the cohort was strong. On average, 235,054 unique TCR beta nucleotide sequences were sequenced per donor among 398 genotyped donors of the cohort, with roughly 18% of those sequences being non-productive.

V is pared back by 4 bases and J by 0 bases, with 11 bases lying between the germline termini. From the cysteine up to the phenylalanine, the CDR3 has a length of 14 residues. The retained sequence is limited to the CDR3, 42 bases, with the frame set at the first base. Via the germline V gene (reference sequence), CDR1 is SGHNT and CDR2 YYREEE. The paper as a whole reports these results and caveats: Correlated functional status among segregating V segments might be attributable to linkage disequilibrium, but an unknown experimental factor could not be ruled out. The only immune exposure information available for the cohort was CMV serostatus. An association between a missense DCLRE1C variant and V-gene and J-gene trimming of TCR beta chains was found in a later genetic analysis and replicated in an independent cohort. Some IMGT-functional V segments, including TRBV6-2 and TRBV6-3, could not be distinguished by the 87-base-pair reads and were therefore excluded. Because counts were too low, about 18 rarely observed V segments, including chromosome 9 orphons, were excluded from the earlier analysis of several hundred of the donors. Because HLA typing was unavailable for some donors at each locus, only the typed subset was used in association tests. Across donors, most TCR sequences were observed very rarely, whereas some public TCRs were present in many individuals. The classifier was reported to diagnose cytomegalovirus status with high specificity and sensitivity in both the original cohort and the validation cohort. When HLA alleles, especially DR and DQ, strongly co-occurred, TCR associations were difficult to assign to individual alleles. In a later analysis, several top co-occurrence clusters were reported to appear linked to parvovirus B19, influenza, CMV and Epstein-Barr virus. A group of highly shared sequence variants was considered likely to be a technical artifact of the sequencing pipeline. This cohort had only TCR beta chains sequenced, and the lack of alpha or paired-chain data limited which features could be detected. A later genetic analysis reported fewer N-insertions in productive TCRs among donors in an Asian-associated ancestry cluster than the approximately 700-donor mean. In a later analysis, HLA-associated TCR beta chains showed more clonal expansion and lower generation probabilities than non-associated chains that were equally common. In vitro tests confirmed that a few of the cytomegalovirus-associated TCR beta chains recognize cytomegalovirus antigens. In an earlier analysis of under 600 of the donors, most TCR beta V segments were observed in productive rearrangements about 87% or about 30% of the time, broadly matching IMGT annotations. The authors suggested that the approach could potentially be generalized to other disease states and immunological phenotypes. According to a later analysis, TCR association rates differed among HLA loci, with DRB1 alleles showing the most associated TCRs and HLA-C alleles showing the fewest. A further reported finding was that TCR beta sequences accurately predicted the HLA-A and HLA-B alleles for most subjects in the first cohort. Specific HLA alleles were associated with about 17,000 TCR beta sequences at a false discovery rate of 0.05 in a later analysis. A later analysis found that most CMV-associated TCR beta chains appeared HLA-restricted, with HLA associations seemingly driven largely by CMV exposure. In the study, some 160 TCR beta chains were listed as associated with cytomegalovirus. Presence/absence analyses assumed roughly uniform sequencing depth across donors, an assumption that may not hold.

About this clone itself: The specificity of this receptor is unknown. One base away there is no much larger clone; base qualities are not given.

Libraries were built with the immunoSEQ multiplex PCR assay. The multiplex PCR relied on a mix of 60 forward primers for TCR Vbeta segments and 13 reverse primers for TCR Jbeta segments. The CDR3 region of rearranged TCR beta genes was amplified from genomic DNA with a multiplex PCR assay. On the Illumina HiSeq System, the amplified TCR beta libraries were sequenced as 87-base-pair reads. The authors' analysis ran thus. A later analysis counted around 72 million unique TCR beta chains across the 666 repertoires, and around 12 million of these chains were shared by at least two donors. A nearest-neighbor algorithm error-corrected the raw reads and collapsed the reads into unique sequences, merging closely related sequences to remove PCR and sequencing errors. Alignment of CDR3 sequences to IMGT reference sequences was used to assign V, D and J gene segments. Each retained sequence needed at least a six-nucleotide match to both a V gene segment and a J gene segment. Rearrangements were classified as productive when the CDR3 lacked stop codons and remained in frame with V and J, and all other rearrangements were classified as non-productive. CDR3 was defined according to IMGT convention as the region running from the second conserved V-encoded cysteine to the conserved J-encoded phenylalanine. In an earlier analysis of just under 600 of the donors, sequences lacking an unambiguous match to a single V gene segment were excluded. In an earlier analysis of about 590 of the donors, a V segment was called functional when productive rearrangements were above 56.7%, and segregating when the standard deviation between donors exceeded 5%. A statistical classification framework was built for diagnosing cytomegalovirus status from the catalog of TCR beta chain sequences. V and J gene assignment, in a later analysis, came from comparing TCR nucleotide sequences with IMGT/GENE-DB human TR gene sequences. Using the TCRdist pipeline, a later analysis assigned CDR3 sequences along with most-parsimonious VDJ recombination scenarios. A later analysis defined each TCR beta chain by its CDR3 amino acid sequence plus V-gene family, and excluded reads lacking a unique V-gene family. A later analysis removed 450 to 600 highly shared, low-generation-probability nucleotide sequences to deal with suspected cross-contamination and a sequencing artifact. In a later analysis, a clonal expansion index was calculated for each public chain from normalized within-repertoire ranks of inferred template counts. In a later analysis, generation probabilities were computed using a VDJ recombination model fitted to out-of-frame rearrangements, and the results were checked against IGoR. In a later analysis, hypergeometric tests were used to score TCR-TCR, TCR-HLA and TCR-CMV co-occurrence, with a repertoire-size bias correction applied to TCR pairs. False discovery rates were estimated in a later analysis by permuting HLA or CMV assignments 20 times. In a later analysis, co-occurring TCRs were grouped using DBSCAN, and TCRdist sequence similarity was added for clustering within HLA-allele-positive subsets. Repertoires with fewer than 30,000 or more than 120,000 public chains were left out of co-occurrence clustering, as were several repertoires with anomalous nucleotide sharing. TCRdb mirrors the immuneACCESS table, restricted to in-frame sequences. Some clones are absent from its copies; in checked studies, under half trace to an unresolved V gene, and the reason for the others is unknown. For V, J and clone size, that table is used; D and trimming come from the DNA. Here the sample has 220,000 or so clones; approximately 78% occur a single time. Around 3.9% of the sample goes to the ten largest clones.

The cohort was made up of under 800 healthy bone marrow donors. All cohort members were sampled while nominally healthy, although unrecorded immune exposures were likely present. The donor tested CMV seronegative, placing the donor among the 350 to 400 seronegative members of the cohort. Each donor provided a peripheral blood sample, and peripheral blood mononuclear cells were used for TCR beta sequencing. Genomic DNA extraction from the blood cell samples was performed with the Qiagen DNeasy Blood Extraction Kit. Rearrangement joined TRBV5-4 to TRBJ2-7; the best D guess is TRBD1, with 6 bases matching. Sequencing used PBMCs. This clonotype was obtained from a male donor in good health and CMV-seronegative. The CDR3 here reads CASSKGGSSYEQYF. The bases are TGTGCCAGCAGCAAAGGGGGATCCTCCTACGAGCAGTACTTC.